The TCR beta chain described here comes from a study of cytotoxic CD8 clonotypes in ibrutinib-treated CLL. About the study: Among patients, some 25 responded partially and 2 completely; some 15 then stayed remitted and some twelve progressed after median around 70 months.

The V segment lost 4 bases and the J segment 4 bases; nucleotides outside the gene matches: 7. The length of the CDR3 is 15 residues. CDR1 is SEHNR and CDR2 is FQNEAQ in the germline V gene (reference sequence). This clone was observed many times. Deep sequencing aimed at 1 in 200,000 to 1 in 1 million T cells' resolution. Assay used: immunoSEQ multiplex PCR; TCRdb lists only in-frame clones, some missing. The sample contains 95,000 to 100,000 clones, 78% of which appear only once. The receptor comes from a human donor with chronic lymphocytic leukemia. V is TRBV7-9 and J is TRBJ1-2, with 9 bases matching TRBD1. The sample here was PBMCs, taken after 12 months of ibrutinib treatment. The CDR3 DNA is TGTGCCAGCAGCTCCCAGACAGGGGGTGGCTATGGCTACACCTTC. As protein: CASSSQTGGGYGYTF. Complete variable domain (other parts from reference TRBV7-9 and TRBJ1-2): DTGVSQNPRHKITKRGQNVTFRCDPISEHNRLYWYRQTLGQGPEFLTYFQNEAQLEKSRLLSDRFSAERPKGSFSTLEIQRTEQGDSAMYLCASSSQTGGGYGYTFGSGTRLTVV.